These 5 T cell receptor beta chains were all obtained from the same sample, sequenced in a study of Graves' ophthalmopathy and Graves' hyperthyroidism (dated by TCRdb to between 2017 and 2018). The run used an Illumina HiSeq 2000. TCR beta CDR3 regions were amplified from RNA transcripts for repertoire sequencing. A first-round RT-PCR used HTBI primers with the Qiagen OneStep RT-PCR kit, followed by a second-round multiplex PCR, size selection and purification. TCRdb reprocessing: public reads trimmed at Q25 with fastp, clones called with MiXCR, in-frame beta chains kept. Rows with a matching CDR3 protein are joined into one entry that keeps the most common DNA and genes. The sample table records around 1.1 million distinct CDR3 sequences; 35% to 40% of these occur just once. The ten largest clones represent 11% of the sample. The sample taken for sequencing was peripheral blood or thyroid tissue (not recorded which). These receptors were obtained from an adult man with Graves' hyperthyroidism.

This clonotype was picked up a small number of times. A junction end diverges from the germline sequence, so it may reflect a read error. CDR3 residues: CSIESATGSYEQYF. The DNA of the CDR3 is TGCAGCATTGAATCTGCGACAGGATCCTACGAGCAGTACTTC. The chain employs TRBV29-1 and TRBJ2-7, with D perhaps TRBD1 (6 bases). The length of the CDR3 is 14 residues. Germline-derived CDR1 and CDR2 are SQVTM and ANQGSEA.

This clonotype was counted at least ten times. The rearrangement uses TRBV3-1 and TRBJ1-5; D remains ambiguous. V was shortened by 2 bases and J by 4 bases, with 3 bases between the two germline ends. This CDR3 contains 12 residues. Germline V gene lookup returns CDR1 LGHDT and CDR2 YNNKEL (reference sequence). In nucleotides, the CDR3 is TGTGCCAGCAGCCAACGGAATCAGCCCCAGCATTTT. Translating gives CASSQRNQPQHF.

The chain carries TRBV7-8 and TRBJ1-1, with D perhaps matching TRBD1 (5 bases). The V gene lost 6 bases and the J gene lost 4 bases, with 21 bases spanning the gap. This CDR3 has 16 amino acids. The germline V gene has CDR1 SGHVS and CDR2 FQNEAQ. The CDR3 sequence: CASSEARGGGLTEAFF. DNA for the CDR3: TGTGCCAGCAGTGAAGCAAGGGGCGGCGGACTCACTGAAGCTTTCTTT.

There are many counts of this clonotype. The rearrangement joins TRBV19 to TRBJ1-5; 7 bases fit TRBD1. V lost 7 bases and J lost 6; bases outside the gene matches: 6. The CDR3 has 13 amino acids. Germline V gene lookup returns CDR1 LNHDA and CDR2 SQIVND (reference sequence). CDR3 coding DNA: TGTGCCAGTAACGTGGACAGGTTTCAGCCCCAGCATTTT. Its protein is CASNVDRFQPQHF.

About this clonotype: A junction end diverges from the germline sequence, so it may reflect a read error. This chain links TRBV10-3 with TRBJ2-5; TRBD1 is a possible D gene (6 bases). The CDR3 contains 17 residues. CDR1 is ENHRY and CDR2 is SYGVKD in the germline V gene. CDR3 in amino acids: CAISDGTWFSEQGTQYF. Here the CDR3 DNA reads TGTGCCATCAGTGACGGGACATGGTTTTCTGAGCAAGGGACCCAGTACTTC.